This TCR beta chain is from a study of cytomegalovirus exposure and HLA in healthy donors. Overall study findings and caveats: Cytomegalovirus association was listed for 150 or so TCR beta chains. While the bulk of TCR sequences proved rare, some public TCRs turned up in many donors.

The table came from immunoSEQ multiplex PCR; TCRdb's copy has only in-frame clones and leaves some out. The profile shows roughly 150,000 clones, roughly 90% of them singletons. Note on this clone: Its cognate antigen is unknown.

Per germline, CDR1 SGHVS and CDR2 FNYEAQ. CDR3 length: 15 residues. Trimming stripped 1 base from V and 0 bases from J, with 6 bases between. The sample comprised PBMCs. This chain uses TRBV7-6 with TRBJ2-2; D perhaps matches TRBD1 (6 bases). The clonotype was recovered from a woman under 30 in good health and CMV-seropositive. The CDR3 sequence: CASSLGTANTGELFF. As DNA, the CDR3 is TGTGCCAGCAGCTTAGGGACAGCGAACACCGGGGAGCTGTTTTTT.